This TCR beta chain was sequenced for a study of siplizumab effects on memory and regulatory T cells. Study results and caveats: The drug siplizumab significantly decreased the alloreactive sequences that could be traced to unstimulated CD4+ memory cells.

The repertoire was sequenced with immunoSEQ multiplex PCR; TCRdb's copy has only in-frame clones and lacks some. The sample holds tens of thousands of clones, 83% seen once. This clone has just a few counts. Its cognate antigen is unknown. The origin of this receptor is a human donor in good health. Source material: memory CD4+ T cells sorted from blood.

The CDR3 protein is CASSLSVGQGVAPLHF. CDR3 sequence (DNA): TGTGCCAGCAGTTTATCGGTGGGACAGGGAGTGGCTCCCCTCCACTTT. The rearrangement links TRBV27 to TRBJ1-6, with TRBD1 matching over 9 bases. Losses at the gene ends were 0 bases for V and 13 bases for J; bases not matched to a gene: 10. Germline CDR1 reads MNHEY; CDR2 reads SMNVEV (reference sequence). CDR3 length: 16 amino acids.